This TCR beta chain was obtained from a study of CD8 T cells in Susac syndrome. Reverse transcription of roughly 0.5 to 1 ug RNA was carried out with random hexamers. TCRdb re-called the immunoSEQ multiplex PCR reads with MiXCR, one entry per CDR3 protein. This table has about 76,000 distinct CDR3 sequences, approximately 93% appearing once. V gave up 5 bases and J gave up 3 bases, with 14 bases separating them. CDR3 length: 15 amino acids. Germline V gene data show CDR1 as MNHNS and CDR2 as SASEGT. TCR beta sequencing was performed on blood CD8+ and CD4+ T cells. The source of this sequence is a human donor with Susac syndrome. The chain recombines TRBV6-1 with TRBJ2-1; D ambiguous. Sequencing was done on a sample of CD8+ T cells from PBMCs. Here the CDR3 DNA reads TGTGCCAGCAGTCCCCAAAGTTACAGCTACAATGAGCAGTTCTTC. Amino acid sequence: CASSPQSYSYNEQFF.